The TCR beta chain described here comes from a study of blood T cell repertoires in COVID-19. Study as a whole: The United States, Italy and Spain provided the acute and convalescent COVID-19 samples.

The V and J ends lost 1 base and 1 base, in that order; junction bases with no gene match: 4. The length of the CDR3 is 17 residues. CDR1 is SGHTA and CDR2 is FQGNSA in the germline V gene. Some clones are missing from TCRdb's copy, which holds only in-frame ones; the method was immunoSEQ multiplex PCR. Of roughly 180,000 clones detected, roughly three quarters appear once; the ten largest clones hold approximately 15%. Specimen: peripheral blood. This receptor was taken from a man aged 55-75 years with active or convalescent COVID-19. The V and J genes are TRBV7-2 and TRBJ2-3; 11 positions agree with TRBD1. The CDR3 loop reads CASSLGTGGVGTDTQYF. The DNA for the CDR3 is TGTGCCAGCAGCTTAGGGACAGGGGGCGTCGGCACAGATACGCAGTATTTT.